The 6 T cell receptor beta chains below come from one sample, sequenced in a study of CD8 T cells in ankylosing spondylitis. TCRdb processed the 5' RACE reads anew with MiXCR; each CDR3 protein has one entry. The table lists 150,000 or so distinct CDR3 sequences, around a tenth of them singletons, with about 14% in the top ten. The sequenced sample consisted of blood, either unsorted or a sorted T cell fraction (not recorded which). The receptors shown here come from a female donor with ankylosing spondylitis or in good health (not recorded which).

This clonotype appeared many times. The rearrangement joins TRBV12-3 or TRBV12-4 to TRBJ1-1; D is ambiguous. Trimming left V 5 bases short and J 1 base short, with 14 bases between. The CDR3 runs 15 residues. CDR3 amino acids: CASSNSPHGNTEAFF. Here the CDR3 DNA reads TGTGCCAGCAGTAACAGCCCGCATGGGAACACTGAAGCTTTCTTT.

The gene calls are TRBV4-2 and TRBJ2-2; 13 nucleotides match TRBD2. This CDR3 has 17 residues. The germline gives CDR1 LGHNA, CDR2 YNFKEQ. With 3 bases clipped from V and 8 bases from J, the junction kept 9 bases outside the gene matches. The DNA for the CDR3 is TGTGCCAGCAGCCATGAACGGGGGACTAGCGGGAAGGGGGAGCTGTTTTTT. It specifies CASSHERGTSGKGELFF.

This clonotype was detected ten times or more. This sequence joins TRBV12-3 or TRBV12-4 and TRBJ2-1, with a possible D match to TRBD2 (6 bases). The CDR3 length is 15 residues. V lost 7 bases, J lost 1 base, and 14 bases lay in between. CDR3 bases: TGTGCCAGCACCGACGGGAGAGAGTCCTACAATGAGCAGTTCTTC. Encoded protein: CASTDGRESYNEQFF.

This clonotype was seen at least ten times. The chain recombines TRBV20-1 with TRBJ2-1; TRBD2 matches at 7 bases. CDR3 length: 17 amino acids. Trimming at V came to 0 bases and at J to 3 bases, leaving 11 bases not matched to a gene. CDR1 is DFQATT, CDR2 SNEGSKA, per germline (reference sequence). CDR3 bases: TGCAGTGCTAGAGATAAGGGCGGAGCGGGATTCTACAATGAGCAGTTCTTC. Protein sequence: CSARDKGGAGFYNEQFF.

The rearrangement joins TRBV4-3 to TRBJ2-5; a possible D gene is TRBD2 (5 bases). Trimming cost V 0 bases and J 1 base, with 18 bases left between them. Germline loops: CDR1 LGHNA, CDR2 YSLEER. The CDR3 has 18 residues. CDR3 loop: CASSQEIGNIVVQETQYF. CDR3 nucleotides: TGCGCCAGCAGCCAAGAAATCGGGAACATCGTCGTCCAAGAGACCCAGTACTTC.

This clonotype has at least ten counts. CDR3 amino acids: CASTGTGSEAFF. The CDR3, as DNA: TGCGCCAGTACCGGGACAGGGAGTGAAGCTTTCTTT. The chain carries TRBV5-1 and TRBJ1-1; TRBD1 matches 9 bases. This CDR3 is 12 amino acids long. Unmatched junction bases numbered 6, after V lost 8 bases and J lost 7 bases. Germline-derived CDR1 and CDR2 are SGHRS and YFSETQ.